This T cell receptor beta chain is from a study of cytomegalovirus exposure and HLA in healthy donors. Use of 60 Vbeta and 13 Jbeta primers characterized the PCR. TCRdb's copy holds only in-frame clones and misses some; the assay was immunoSEQ multiplex PCR. The sample has over 60,000 clones, 65% to 70% seen once. Sequenced: PBMCs. This TCR came from a male donor in good health and CMV-seropositive.

The CDR3 DNA reads TGTGCCAGTAGTATAGGCGGGGCAGTCAATCAGCCCCAGCATTTT. Its protein product is CASSIGGAVNQPQHF. The rearrangement joins TRBV19 to TRBJ1-5; TRBD1 is a possible D gene (5 bases). The V and J ends lost 1 base and 3 bases respectively, with 10 bases between them. CDR1 is LNHDA and CDR2 is SQIVND in the germline V gene (reference sequence). The CDR3 covers 15 residues.